This T cell receptor beta chain was captured in a study of persistence of HIV-infected CD4 T cells. Study context: Median time on suppressive ART was seven to nine years. Multiple blood draws of up to about 180 mL, except a couple of donors with single leukapheresis.

This nonspecific control used anti-CD3/anti-CD28 bead stimulation of CD4+ T cells. Sorting selected CD4+ T cells upregulating both CD40 ligand and CD69. Trimming at V came to 3 bases and at J to 4 bases, leaving 2 bases not matched to a gene. CDR1 and CDR2 (germline): KGHSH, LQKENI. The CDR3 consists of 14 residues. The libraries were made with immunoSEQ version 4 in survey mode. Template was genomic DNA at roughly 9.6 ng/uL, with up to 1 ug used per sample. Clones were sequenced by immunoSEQ multiplex PCR, and TCRdb holds only the in-frame ones, with some missing. This table holds 35,000 to 50,000 clones, roughly 90% found once. As for this clone: Its target is unknown.

The TCR originated in an adult man with HIV who was CMV-seropositive. The V and J genes are TRBV18 and TRBJ1-5; 8 nucleotides align to TRBD1. Sequenced here: CD4+ T cells sorted from PBMCs after roughly 18-hour stimulation, sampled from a patient who received antiretroviral therapy. CDR3 coding DNA: TGTGCCAGCTCACCGACAGGGGAGAATCAGCCCCAGCATTTT. It is translated as CASSPTGENQPQHF.